The entry below describes one T cell receptor beta chain. Its recognized antigen is unknown. Base quality data are lacking; no much larger clone is found one base away. The trial excluded patients who had a history of autoimmune disease or who were on systemic immunosuppression. In every dose cohort, peripheral blood was drawn for TCR sequencing at baseline, cycle 4 day 1, and cycle 7 day 1. The samples were drawn from a first-in-human, open-label, multicenter phase I dose-escalation trial of ivuxolimab. Adults with locally advanced or metastatic melanoma, renal cell, hepatocellular, or head and neck squamous cell carcinoma were enrolled in the trial. Before TCR sequencing, CD4+ and CD8+ T cells were separately sorted from peripheral blood. V is pared back by 8 bases and J by 1 base, with 8 bases lying between the germline termini. Taken from the germline V gene, the CDR1 and CDR2 loops are ENHRY and SYGVKD. There are 12 amino acids in the CDR3, from cysteine to phenylalanine inclusive. CDR3 DNA is the only sequence kept; it has 36 bases, read in frame from the first base.

These data come from a study of OX40 agonist ivuxolimab in advanced cancers. A note on the overall study: Ivuxolimab was an agonistic, fully human IgG2 monoclonal antibody directed against OX40 (CD134), a costimulatory receptor. The purpose of peripheral TCRbeta sequencing was to test whether ivuxolimab changed TCR sequence diversity and led to clonal T-cell expansion. The paper reports the monotherapy dose-escalation portion (N of about 50 patients) of the phase I ivuxolimab trial. Among the approximately 50 dose-escalation patients, around 19 had hepatocellular carcinoma, 15 or so melanoma, 9 renal cell carcinoma and 9 head and neck cancer. Prior anti-PD-1, anti-PD-L1 or anti-CTLA-4 therapy was permitted, and checkpoint inhibitors had been received by roughly 40% of dose-escalation patients. Partial responses occurred in three dose-escalation patients, of whom one had hepatocellular carcinoma and two had cutaneous melanoma. Intravenous ivuxolimab was administered to patients every 2 weeks at six dose levels: 0.01, 0.1, 0.3, 1.5, 3 and 10 mg/kg. In the dose-escalation cohort, approximately 80% of patients were male, and the mean age was around 65 years with a range of roughly 23 to 90. Overall study outcomes, separate from this receptor: On average, CD8+ T cells showed more expanded clones than CD4+ T cells after ivuxolimab. Clonal expansion of both CD4+ and CD8+ blood T cells was observed from baseline to week 6 at doses 0.1 to 3.0 mg/kg. Low levels of normalized T-cell clonal expansion were also seen in some patients who did not respond. The antigen specificity of the peripheral T cells that underwent clonal expansion was not determined. In the 0.1-3.0 mg/kg groups, partial responders had among the lowest normalized peripheral clonal expansion, particularly in CD8+ T cells.

To sequence the TCRbeta CDR3 region, genomic DNA was isolated from the sorted cells. TCRbeta CDR3 regions were sequenced using the immunoSEQ Assay. In its TCRdb copy, this immuneACCESS table keeps in-frame sequences only and misses some clones. Where compared with another copy, unresolved V genes explain less than half of these, and the others have no known cause. The sample has 37,000 or so clones on record, about 88% of them singletons. Clones ranked in the top ten supply 2.4% of the sample. The receptor's source is an adult with an advanced solid tumor such as melanoma, head and neck, liver or kidney cancer. Recombination joined TRBV10-3 with TRBJ1-1; no D gene is confidently identified. Specimen: CD4+ or CD8+ T cells sorted from blood, collected in a trial of the OX40 agonist ivuxolimab. The bases read TGTGCCATCTCCACAGCGAACACTGAAGCTTTCTTT. This encodes CAISTANTEAFF.